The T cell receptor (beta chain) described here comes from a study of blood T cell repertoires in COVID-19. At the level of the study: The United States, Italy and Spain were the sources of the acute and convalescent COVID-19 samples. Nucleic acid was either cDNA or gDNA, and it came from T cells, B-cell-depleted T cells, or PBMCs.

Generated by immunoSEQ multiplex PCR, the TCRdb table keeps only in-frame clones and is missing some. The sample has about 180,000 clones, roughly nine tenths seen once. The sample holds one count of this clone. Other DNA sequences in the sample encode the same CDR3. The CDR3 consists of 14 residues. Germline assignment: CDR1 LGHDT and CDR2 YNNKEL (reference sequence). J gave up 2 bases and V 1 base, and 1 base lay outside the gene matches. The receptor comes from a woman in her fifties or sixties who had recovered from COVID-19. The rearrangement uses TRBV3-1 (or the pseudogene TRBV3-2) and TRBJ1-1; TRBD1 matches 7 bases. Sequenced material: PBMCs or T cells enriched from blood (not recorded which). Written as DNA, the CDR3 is TGTGCCAGCAGCCAAGGGACAGGCAACACTGAAGCTTTCTTT. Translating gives CASSQGTGNTEAFF.